The clone carrying this T cell receptor beta chain was counted many times. Its antigen is undetermined. TCRdb itself ran the reads through MiXCR, one entry per CDR3 protein. The data show 200,000 to 300,000 distinct CDR3 sequences, roughly an eighth seen once. The data stem from a study of T cell repertoires in cytomegalovirus infection. Study-wide background: CMV infection and matching HLA type were both indicated by public TCR beta signatures.

Findings and limits, study-wide: Within the response measured ex vivo, HLA-C-restricted CMV-specific TCR beta clonotypes were dominant.

The sequence came from a human donor in good health (CMV status not recorded). Some clones in this sample may be carry-over from other donors' samples. Sequenced input: PBMCs.

The CDR3 DNA sequence: TGTGCCAGCAGCTTGGGAAGACTAATTGGGGAAAAACTGTTTTTT. It specifies CASSLGRLIGEKLFF. The chain employs TRBV7-9 and TRBJ1-4; the D is unclear. V lost 3 bases, J lost 8 bases, and 16 bases lay in between. Germline CDR1 SEHNR, CDR2 FQNEAQ (reference sequence). The CDR3 consists of 15 residues.